Following are 3 T cell receptor beta chains from one sample sequenced in a study of shared clonotypes between healthy human individuals. This table comes from immunoSEQ multiplex PCR, and its TCRdb copy is limited to in-frame clones, with some not included. The sample includes about 92,000 clones, over 60% of them seen just once. Sequenced sample: memory CD8+ T cells sorted from blood. The sample's subset: CD45RO+ cells pooled with CCR7-negative TemRA cells. All receptors derive from a man aged 30 to 45 in good health.

The chain links TRBV5-4 to TRBJ1-2, with D perhaps TRBD1 (5 bases). The V gene lost 0 bases and the J gene lost 7 bases, with 19 bases spanning the gap. CDR3 length equals 16 residues. From germline, CDR1 is SGHNT and CDR2 YYREEE (reference sequence). The CDR3 coding sequence is TGTGCCAGCAGCTTGGGGCAGGGAGTTTCGCTAACTGGCTACACCTTC. Translating it yields CASSLGQGVSLTGYTF.

This clone was counted once. The chain has TRBV21-1 and TRBJ2-2; the D call in the table, TRBD2, was not verified against the DNA. TRBV21-1 is shown as a pseudogene. The CDR3 consists of 19 residues. The DNA of the CDR3 is TGTGCCAGCAGCTTTTTCGGAGGCGTAAGGGCTCAGAACACCGGGGAGCTGTTTTTT. It codes for CASSFFGGVRAQNTGELFF.

The chain combines TRBV6-5 with TRBJ2-3; no reliable D call. V lost 0 bases, J lost 4 bases, and 14 bases lay in between. Germline loops: CDR1 MNHEY, CDR2 SVGAGI. The CDR3 length is 16 residues. The CDR3 bases are TGTGCCAGCAGTTACTCGTTTTCACGGGCCTCAGATACGCAGTATTTT. Protein sequence: CASSYSFSRASDTQYF.